Only a few counts were recorded for the clone carrying this TCR beta chain. Per the germline V gene, CDR1 is PRHDT and CDR2 is FYEKMQ (reference sequence). Germline trimming cut 7 bases from V and 5 bases from J; bases unmatched to any gene: 10. The CDR3 totals 14 residues. PCR employed 60 Vbeta and 13 Jbeta primers. In the study's own analysis: Roughly 11 million shared chains were among approximately 87 million unique TCR beta chains counted in a later analysis. Generated by immunoSEQ multiplex PCR, the TCRdb table keeps only in-frame clones and is missing some. That table gives V, J and clone size, and the DNA gave D and trimming. Of some 100,000 clones listed, 69% are singletons. This entry comes from a study of cytomegalovirus exposure and HLA in healthy donors.

The gene calls are TRBV13 and TRBJ2-7; 8 nucleotides agree with TRBD1. Sequences were obtained from PBMCs. The receptor was derived from a woman aged 65 to 85 in good health and CMV-seropositive. The DNA of the CDR3 is TGTGCCAGCAACAGATTGACAGGGGTCCACGAGCAGTACTTC. This translates into CASNRLTGVHEQYF.